Sequencing of this TCR beta chain was carried out in a study of OX40 agonist ivuxolimab in advanced cancers. Across the study: Patients treated during dose escalation were battling hepatocellular carcinoma, melanoma, renal cell or head and neck cancer.

Findings and caveats of the study: The 0.1-3.0 mg/kg partial responders had among the lowest clonal expansion. In the 0.1 to 3.0 mg/kg range, CD4+ and CD8+ blood T cells had expanded clonally by week 6.

Germline lookup yields CDR1 SGHTA and CDR2 FQGNSA. Trimming removed 4 bases from V and 6 bases from J, with 17 bases in between. The CDR3 contains 15 residues. Using immunoSEQ multiplex PCR, the repertoire was profiled, and TCRdb retains in-frame clones only, with some absent. Here the sample spans about 19,000 clones, about 83% being singletons. By proportion, this clone is medium-sized. What it binds is not known. The rearrangement joins TRBV7-2 to TRBJ2-3; weak D call: TRBD1 (6 bases). Here the sequenced sample was CD4+ or CD8+ T cells sorted from blood, taken in a trial of the OX40 agonist ivuxolimab. This TCR was recovered from an adult with an advanced solid tumor such as melanoma, head and neck, liver or kidney cancer. The CDR3 region is CASSSLYQGWDTQYF. The CDR3, as DNA: TGTGCCAGCAGCTCCCTCTATCAGGGGTGGGATACGCAGTATTTT. The full variable domain, with the rest looked up from reference TRBV7-2 and TRBJ2-3, is GAGVSQSPSNKVTEKGKDVELRCDPISGHTALYWYRQSLGQGLEFLIYFQGNSAPDKSGLPSDRFSAERTGGSVSTLTIQRTQQEDSAVYLCASSSLYQGWDTQYFGPGTRLTVL.